Following are 10 T cell receptor beta chains from one sample sequenced in a study of blood T cell repertoires in COVID-19. Clones were sequenced by immunoSEQ multiplex PCR, and TCRdb holds only the in-frame ones, with some missing. The sample yields 210,000 or so clones, around 81% seen once. Specimen: PBMCs or T cells enriched from blood (not recorded which). The receptor source for this set is a woman in her fifties or sixties with acute COVID-19.

The V call is TRBV10-3, the J call TRBJ2-3, with D possibly matching TRBD2 (5 bases). Trimming cost V 7 bases and J 2 bases, with 7 bases left between them. Germline CDR1 and CDR2: ENHRY and SYGVKD. This CDR3 has 12 amino acids. This CDR3 reads CAINGDTDTQYF. In DNA, the CDR3 is TGTGCCATCAACGGGGACACAGATACGCAGTATTTT.

This CDR3 is CASSIQGQGEEKNYGYTF. The CDR3 bases are TGTGCCAGTAGTATCCAGGGACAGGGGGAGGAAAAAAACTATGGCTACACCTTC. The chain recombines TRBV19 with TRBJ1-2; 11 bases are a match to TRBD1. Trimming took 3 bases from V and 2 from J; bases not matched to a gene: 11. The CDR3 is made up of 18 amino acids. In germline, CDR1 is LNHDA, CDR2 SQIVND (reference sequence).

This chain uses TRBV2 with TRBJ2-3, with 9 positions matching TRBD1. The CDR3 runs to 14 residues. V was clipped by 6 bases and J by 2 bases; unmatched bases: 3. CDR1 and CDR2 (germline): SNHLY, FYNNEI. The CDR3: CASRGQGFTDTQYF. The CDR3 DNA reads as TGTGCCAGCAGGGGACAGGGATTCACAGATACGCAGTATTTT.

The chain is built from TRBV4-3 and TRBJ2-5, with D perhaps TRBD2 (6 bases). Trimming shortened V by 2 bases and J by 7 bases, and 14 bases separated the two germline ends. The CDR3 spans 14 residues. Looked up from germline, CDR1 is LGHNA and CDR2 is YSLEER. The CDR3: CASSQSGVGGTQYF. CDR3 bases: TGCGCCAGCAGCCAAAGTGGGGTCGGGGGGACCCAGTACTTC.

V is TRBV24-1 and J is TRBJ1-1; D call uncertain. V gave up 5 bases and J gave up 1 base, with 4 bases separating them. This CDR3 region has 12 residues. The V gene's germline CDR1 is KGHDR and CDR2 SFDVKD. CDR3 residues: CATSGGNTEAFF. For the CDR3, the DNA is TGTGCCACCAGTGGAGGGAACACTGAAGCTTTCTTT.

The CDR3 DNA follows: TGTGCCAGCAGCCAAGGTAGAGGCGTCATCCAAACCAATGAGCAGTTCTTC. Its protein is CASSQGRGVIQTNEQFF. The gene calls are TRBV3-1 (or the pseudogene TRBV3-2) and TRBJ2-1; D gene ambiguous. The germline V and J ends were trimmed by 1 base and 6 bases, with 19 bases remaining between them. CDR3 length: 17 amino acids. Germline CDR1 LGHDT, CDR2 YNNKEL (reference sequence).

The V and J genes are TRBV28 and TRBJ2-7; TRBD2 agrees at 10 bases. V shed 5 bases, J shed 2 bases, and the junction held 6 bases outside the gene matches. The CDR3 sequence is 15 residues long. CDR1 and CDR2 (germline): MDHEN, SYDVKM. CDR3 DNA sequence: TGTGCCAGCAGTCTTTCTAGCGGGGGCCCCTACGAGCAGTACTTC. Translation: CASSLSSGGPYEQYF.

V usage is TRBV14 and J usage is TRBJ2-7; D remains ambiguous. The CDR3 spans 13 residues. V was clipped by 4 bases and J by 2 bases, with 9 bases between them. Germline CDR1 and CDR2: SGHDN and FVKESK. CDR3 coding DNA: TGTGCCAGCAGCCTACACTACACCTACGAGCAGTACTTC. Its protein product is CASSLHYTYEQYF.

The V call is TRBV2, the J call TRBJ1-1; D uncertain. In germline, CDR1 is SNHLY, CDR2 FYNNEI. Trimming removed 0 bases from V and 10 bases from J, with 3 bases in between. This CDR3 comprises 10 residues. The DNA of the CDR3 is TGTGCCAGCAGTGAAGCCGTAGCTTTCTTT. It is translated as CASSEAVAFF.

The rearrangement uses TRBV7-2 and TRBJ1-6, with D possibly TRBD1 on 5 matching bases. V lost 5 bases and J lost 9, with 14 bases in between. The CDR3 is made up of 14 amino acids. The V gene's germline CDR1 is SGHTA and CDR2 FQGNSA. CDR3 in DNA: TGTGCCAGCAGCCCCGGACAAAGTGGTTCACCCCTCCACTTT. It is translated as CASSPGQSGSPLHF.